This entry describes one T cell receptor (beta chain). Clones were sequenced by immunoSEQ multiplex PCR, and TCRdb holds only the in-frame ones, with some missing. Seen here are 100,000 to 150,000 clones, 80% to 90% observed once, and the top ten hold about 8.7%. CDR3 length: 12 residues. Germline lookup yields CDR1 KGHDR and CDR2 SFDVKD. Trimming left V 4 bases short and J 2 bases short, with 4 bases between. The data were obtained in a study of control samples from healthy donors and cancer patients. The receptor was isolated from a man in his forties or fifties in good health. The chain has TRBV24-1 and TRBJ2-5; no reliable D call. The sample consisted of blood. For the CDR3, the DNA is TGTGCCACCAGTGAGGGACAAGAGACCCAGTACTTC. Protein: CATSEGQETQYF.